Described below is a single T cell receptor (beta chain) sequence and its context. Its cognate antigen is unknown. The study excluded patients with uncontrolled infection, other autoimmune disease, pregnancy or lactation. PBMCs were derived from roughly 10 ml fresh peripheral blood. The data were obtained in a study of T cells in Graves' hyperthyroidism and ophthalmopathy. Germline-derived CDR1 and CDR2 are LNHNV and YYDKDF (reference sequence). This CDR3 contains 13 residues. With 0 bases removed from V and 9 bases from J, the gap between germline ends came to 9 bases. Study-wide findings and caveats: Ophthalmopathy was separated from stable hyperthyroidism by a 13 V-J model. The model foresaw ophthalmopathy a median roughly 6 months prior to onset.

Amplification of TCR beta CDR3 regions was performed using RNA transcripts as template. HTBI primers were employed in a first-round RT-PCR of the TCR CDR3. One entry per CDR3 protein, called by TCRdb with MiXCR from the multiplex PCR reads. The sample contains roughly 740,000 distinct CDR3 sequences, 16% of which appear only once. The TCR was taken from a man aged 18-30 years with Graves' hyperthyroidism. The sequencing sample was made of blood. This sequence joins TRBV15 and TRBJ1-5; D is uncertain. Here the CDR3 DNA reads TGTGCCACCAGCAGAGATAGAGCGCTGCCCCAGCATTTT. Its translation is CATSRDRALPQHF.